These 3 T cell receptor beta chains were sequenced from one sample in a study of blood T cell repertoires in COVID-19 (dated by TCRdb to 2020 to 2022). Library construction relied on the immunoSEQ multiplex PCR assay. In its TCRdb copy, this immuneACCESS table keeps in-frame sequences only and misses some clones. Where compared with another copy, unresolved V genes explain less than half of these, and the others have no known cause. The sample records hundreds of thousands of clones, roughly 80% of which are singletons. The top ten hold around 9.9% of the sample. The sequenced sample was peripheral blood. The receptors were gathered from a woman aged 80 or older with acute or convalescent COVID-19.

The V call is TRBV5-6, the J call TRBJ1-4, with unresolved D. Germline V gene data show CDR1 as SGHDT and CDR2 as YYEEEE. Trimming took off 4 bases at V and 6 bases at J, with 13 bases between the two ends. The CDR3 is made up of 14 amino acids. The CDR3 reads CASSGIRGDEKLFF. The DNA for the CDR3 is TGTGCCAGCAGCGGGATCCGGGGAGATGAAAAACTGTTTTTT.

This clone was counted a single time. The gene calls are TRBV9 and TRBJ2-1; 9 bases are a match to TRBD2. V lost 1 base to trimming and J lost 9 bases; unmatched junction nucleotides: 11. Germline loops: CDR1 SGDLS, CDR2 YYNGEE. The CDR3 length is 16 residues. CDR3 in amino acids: CASSVRGDSGGSEQFF. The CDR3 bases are TGTGCCAGCAGCGTAAGGGGCGATAGCGGGGGAAGTGAGCAGTTCTTC. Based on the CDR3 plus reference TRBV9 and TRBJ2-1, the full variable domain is DSGVTQTPKHLITATGQRVTLRCSPRSGDLSVYWYQQSLDQGLQFLIQYYNGEERAKGNILERFSAQQFPDLHSELNLSSLELGDSALYFCASSVRGDSGGSEQFFGPGTRLTVL.

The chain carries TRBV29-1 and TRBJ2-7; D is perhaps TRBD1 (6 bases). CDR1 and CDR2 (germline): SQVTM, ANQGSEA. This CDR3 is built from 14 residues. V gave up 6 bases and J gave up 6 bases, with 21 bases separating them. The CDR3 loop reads CSVKWGSQGSEQYF. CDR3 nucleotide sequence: TGCAGCGTGAAATGGGGATCACAGGGTTCCGAGCAGTACTTC.